The text below deals with one T cell receptor beta chain. Its antigen is as yet unknown. V lost 3 bases and J lost 6, with 11 bases in between. Per germline, CDR1 MGHRA and CDR2 YSYEKL. The CDR3 extends over 14 amino acids. This record belongs to a study of post-analysis software for immune sequencing data. Prepared TCR beta cDNA libraries contained unique molecular identifiers. TCRdb processed the PCR reads anew with MiXCR; each CDR3 protein has one entry. The top ten hold 11% of the sample, which has 600,000 to 700,000 distinct CDR3 sequences, over 45% seen once. Study-wide findings and caveats: TRBV5-6, TRBV5-1 and TRBV20-1 belonged to a set of about 5 TRBV segments that were more frequent in patients than controls.

The source of this sequence is a girl under 10 years old with multiple sclerosis. The genes are TRBV4-1 and TRBJ2-2; D remains ambiguous. Source material: blood. The CDR3 loop reads CASSQALFAGELFF. The DNA of the CDR3 is TGCGCCAGCAGCCAGGCCTTATTCGCCGGGGAGCTGTTTTTT.